The present TCR beta chain was sequenced within a study of tumor and adjacent non-tumor tissue in lung cancer. The wider study: The cohort had about a dozen adenocarcinoma, a couple of squamous cell and 1 small cell patients.

Study conclusions and caveats: In normal lung, the top 100 clones were significantly more dominant than in tumor. Compared with tumor, normal lung showed significantly lower TCR diversity.

TCRbeta libraries were built with three rounds of nested PCR, modified from ARM-PCR. TCRdb passed the multiplex PCR reads through MiXCR, listing each CDR3 protein once. Of over 40,000 distinct CDR3 sequences in the sample, roughly 60% were seen once. RNA was extracted from bulk tissue without any cell sorting. This non-tumor lung sample came from over 3 cm beyond the tumor edge. Chemotherapy-naive patients with new lung cancer underwent thoracic surgery in China, August–late 2014. Turning to this clonotype: No antigen is known for it.

Germline CDR1 reads MNHEY; CDR2 reads SVGAGI. The CDR3 covers 16 residues. Source material: distant non-tumor lung tissue. The chain recombines TRBV6-5 with TRBJ2-7, with D tentatively TRBD1 (6 bases). The DNA matches TRBJ2-1 better at its end, which makes the J call doubtful. The sequence was collected from a woman aged 40 to 50 with non-small cell lung cancer. The CDR3 loop is CASSPDSRGSSYEQFF. In nucleotides, the CDR3 is TGTGCCAGCAGTCCGGACAGCAGAGGAAGCTCCTACGAGCAGTTCTTC.